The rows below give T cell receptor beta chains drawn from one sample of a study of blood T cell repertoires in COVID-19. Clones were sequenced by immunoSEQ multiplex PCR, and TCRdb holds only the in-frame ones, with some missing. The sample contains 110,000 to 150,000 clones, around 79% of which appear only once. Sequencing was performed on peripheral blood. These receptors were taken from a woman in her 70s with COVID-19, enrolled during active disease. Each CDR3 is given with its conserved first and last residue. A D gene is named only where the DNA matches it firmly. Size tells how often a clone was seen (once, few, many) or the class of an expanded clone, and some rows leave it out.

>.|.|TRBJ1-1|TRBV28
TGTGCCAGCACCAGGAACACTGAAGCTTTCTTT
CASTRNTEAFF
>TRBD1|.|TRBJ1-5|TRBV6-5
TGTGCCAGCAGTTACGGCAGGGGGTATCAGCCCCAGCATTTT
CASSYGRGYQPQHF
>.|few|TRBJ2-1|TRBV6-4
TGTGCCAGCAGGAGGAGTCTTGAGCAGTTCTTC
CASRRSLEQFF
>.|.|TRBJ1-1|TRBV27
TGTGCCAGCATCAAAAAGGGTAGCGGGGACACTGAAGCTTTCTTT
CASIKKGSGDTEAFF
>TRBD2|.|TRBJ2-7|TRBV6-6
TGTGCCAGCTGGGAGCGGGGGGGCTACGAGCAGTACTTC
CASWERGGYEQYF
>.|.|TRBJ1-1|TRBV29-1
TGCAGCGTTTGGGGGCAGGGGAAAGCTTTCTTT
CSVWGQGKAFF
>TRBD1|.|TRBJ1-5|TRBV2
TGTGCCAGCAGAGGGACAGGGACGATCGGGCAGCCCCAGCATTTT
CASRGTGTIGQPQHF
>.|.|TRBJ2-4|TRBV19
TGTGCCAGTAGTATCAGGGTAGAGGTGAGAAACATTCAGTACTTC
CASSIRVEVRNIQYF
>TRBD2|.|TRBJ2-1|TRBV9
TGTGCCAGCACCATCGGGGGGGGAAGCTCTTACAATGAGCAGTTCTTC
CASTIGGGSSYNEQFF
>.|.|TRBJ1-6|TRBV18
TGTGCCAGCTCAATAGGCACAGACGGTTCACCCCTCCACTTT
CASSIGTDGSPLHF
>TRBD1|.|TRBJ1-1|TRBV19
TGTGCCAGTACGTGGACAGGGGGCTCTCACACTGAAGCTTTCTTT
CASTWTGGSHTEAFF
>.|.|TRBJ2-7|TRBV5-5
TGTGCCAGCAGCCTCAGGGATGTGGGTGAGCAGTACTTC
CASSLRDVGEQYF